This passage covers 21 T cell receptor beta chains from one sample sequenced in a study of cytomegalovirus exposure and HLA in healthy donors. PCR involved 60 Vbeta and 13 Jbeta primers. This table comes from immunoSEQ multiplex PCR, and its TCRdb copy is limited to in-frame clones, with some not included. Recorded here are some 52,000 clones; the top ten clones represent about 12%. Material: PBMCs. The receptor source for this set is a woman aged 60-70 years in good health and CMV-seropositive.

The chain recombines TRBV7-6 with TRBJ1-2, with a possible D match to TRBD1 (6 bases). The germline gives CDR1 SGHVS, CDR2 FNYEAQ. V was cut by 5 bases and J by 3 bases, with 16 bases left in between. This CDR3 region has 15 residues. Here the CDR3 DNA reads TGTGCCAGCAGCCCCCGCGGGGGGCCGGACTATGGCTACACCTTC. This codes for CASSPRGGPDYGYTF.

This sequence joins TRBV5-4 and TRBJ1-2; 8 positions agree with TRBD1. The V gene end was trimmed by 4 bases and the J gene end by 2 bases; junction bases not matched to a gene: 10. The CDR3 consists of 16 residues. Germline CDR1 SGHNT, CDR2 YYREEE (reference sequence). The CDR3 DNA is TGTGCCAGCAGCCTGGGGGGGTGGACAGGGAACTATGGCTACACCTTC. It codes for CASSLGGWTGNYGYTF. The full variable domain, in which reference TRBV5-4 and TRBJ1-2 provide the parts outside the CDR3, is ETGVTQSPTHLIKTRGQQVTLRCSSQSGHNTVSWYQQALGQGPQFIFQYYREEENGRGNFPPRFSGLQFPNYSSELNVNALELDDSALYLCASSLGGWTGNYGYTFGSGTRLTVV.

The J gene is TRBJ2-1, the V gene TRBV18; TRBD1 agrees at 10 bases. The CDR3 runs 14 residues. Germline V gene sequence: CDR1 KGHSH, CDR2 LQKENI. Trimming at V came to 11 bases and at J to 0 bases, leaving 4 bases not matched to a gene. The CDR3 is CASRQGASYNEQFF. CDR3 nucleotide sequence: TGTGCCTCAAGACAGGGGGCCTCCTACAATGAGCAGTTCTTC.

The chain has TRBV4-1 and TRBJ2-7; D is possibly TRBD1 (6 bases). The CDR3 loop spans 15 amino acids. In germline, CDR1 is MGHRA, CDR2 YSYEKL. V lost 4 bases to trimming and J lost 0 bases, with 13 bases between them. In DNA form, the CDR3 reads TGCGCCAGCAGCCTTGGGACACAGAGCTCCTACGAGCAGTACTTC. Protein: CASSLGTQSSYEQYF.

The V gene is TRBV5-6, the J gene TRBJ1-1; TRBD1 might be the D (5 bases). In germline, CDR1 is SGHDT, CDR2 YYEEEE. Trimming pared 1 base from V and 1 base from J, leaving 5 bases between. The CDR3 has 13 residues. CDR3 residues: CASSLQGNTEAFF. For the CDR3, the DNA is TGTGCCAGCAGCTTGCAGGGGAACACTGAAGCTTTCTTT.

The V and J genes are TRBV4-3 and TRBJ1-2; 9 bases match TRBD1. V shed 0 bases, J shed 7 bases, and the junction held 3 bases outside the gene matches. The CDR3 sequence is 14 residues long. Germline values: CDR1 LGHNA, CDR2 YSLEER. Written as DNA, the CDR3 is TGCGCCAGCAGCCAAGAAGGGACAGGGATTGGCTACACCTTC. Its translation is CASSQEGTGIGYTF.

Of note for this clone: The junction does not match germline at one end; this may be a read error. This chain links TRBV7-7 with TRBJ1-3; D is unresolved. Germline V gene lookup returns CDR1 SSHAT and CDR2 FNYEAQ (reference sequence). CDR3 length: 15 amino acids. CDR3 nucleotides: TGTGCTAGCAGCTTAAGCGCGAATTCTGGAAACACCATATATTTT. This translates into CASSLSANSGNTIYF.

The rearrangement uses TRBV11-3 and TRBJ2-3; 12 nucleotides agree with TRBD2. The V gene's germline CDR1 is SGHNT and CDR2 YENEEA. Trimming took 1 base from V and 3 from J; bases not matched to a gene: 2. The CDR3 consists of 16 residues. The CDR3 coding sequence is TGTGCCAGCAGCTTAGGAACTAGCGGGGGGACAGATACGCAGTATTTT. Translation gives CASSLGTSGGTDTQYF.

The CDR3 DNA is TGTGCCAGCAGCCCCAGAACTGAAGCTTTCTTT. Translating gives CASSPRTEAFF. The V and J genes are TRBV7-2 and TRBJ1-1; the D is unclear. This CDR3 comprises 11 residues. The V end was cut by 5 bases, the J end by 5 bases, with 6 bases between. Germline CDR1 is SGHTA and CDR2 is FQGNSA. The full variable domain, its missing parts supplied by reference TRBV7-2 and TRBJ1-1, is GAGVSQSPSNKVTEKGKDVELRCDPISGHTALYWYRQSLGQGLEFLIYFQGNSAPDKSGLPSDRFSAERTGGSVSTLTIQRTQQEDSAVYLCASSPRTEAFFGQGTRLTVV.

The chain carries TRBV15 and TRBJ1-5; D is unclear. Trimming pared 8 bases from V and 0 bases from J, leaving 8 bases between. This CDR3 comprises 13 residues. Per germline, CDR1 LNHNV and CDR2 YYDKDF (reference sequence). CDR3 sequence: CATGYSSNQPQHF. In DNA, the CDR3 is TGTGCCACCGGCTACAGTAGCAATCAGCCCCAGCATTTT.

The genes are TRBV29-1 and TRBJ2-1; the D is unclear. V was pared by 2 bases and J by 5 bases, with 13 bases between. Germline lookup yields CDR1 SQVTM and CDR2 ANQGSEA. This CDR3 has 14 amino acids. In DNA, the CDR3 is TGCAGCGTTGAACGCGGATTATCCGACAATGAGCAGTTCTTC. This codes for CSVERGLSDNEQFF.

V usage is TRBV18 and J usage is TRBJ1-6; the D gene is possibly TRBD1 (6 bases). With 4 bases removed from V and 5 bases from J, the gap between germline ends came to 24 bases. The CDR3 has 19 residues. Germline-derived CDR1 and CDR2 are KGHSH and LQKENI. The CDR3 DNA reads as TGTGCCAGCTCACTCTTCCAATACGGGGGGCGCGTGAATAATTCACCCCTCCACTTT. This codes for CASSLFQYGGRVNNSPLHF.

This chain links TRBV27 with TRBJ1-1; 9 bases match TRBD1. The CDR3 extends over 15 amino acids. CDR1 MNHEY and CDR2 SMNVEV come from the germline V gene (reference sequence). J was trimmed by 1 base and V by 4 bases; bases with no gene match: 4. The CDR3 reads CASSSATGGNTEAFF. CDR3 DNA sequence: TGTGCCAGCAGTTCAGCGACAGGGGGGAACACTGAAGCTTTCTTT.

The chain combines TRBV4-3 with TRBJ2-6; no clear D gene. Trimming stripped 2 bases from V and 0 bases from J, with 8 bases between. The CDR3 contains 16 residues. Germline V gene lookup returns CDR1 LGHNA and CDR2 YSLEER. CDR3 coding DNA: TGCGCCAGCAGCCAAATCCAGGACTCTGGGGCCAACGTCCTGACTTTC. Translating it yields CASSQIQDSGANVLTF.

V gene TRBV6-1 combines with J gene TRBJ2-1, with D maybe TRBD1 (5 bases). The CDR3 contains 14 residues. The V gene's germline CDR1 is MNHNS and CDR2 SASEGT. V gave up 8 bases and J gave up 4 bases, with 15 bases separating them. The CDR3 protein is CASSRTKGYNEQFF. The CDR3 coding sequence is TGTGCCAGCTCTCGTACTAAGGGGTACAATGAGCAGTTCTTC.

As DNA, the CDR3 is TGTGCCAGCTCACCACAGGGGAGGTCTGAGACCCAGTACTTC. Its protein product is CASSPQGRSETQYF. The rearrangement joins TRBV18 to TRBJ2-5; D is possibly TRBD2 (6 bases). Trimming cost V 1 base and J 5 bases, with 11 bases left between them. The CDR3 loop spans 14 amino acids. Germline V lookup: CDR1 KGHSH, CDR2 LQKENI.

The chain uses TRBV19 and TRBJ1-1; D is possibly TRBD1 (6 bases). There are 15 residues in the CDR3. Trimming removed 5 bases at V and 2 bases at J, with 15 bases between. CDR1 is LNHDA, CDR2 SQIVND, per germline (reference sequence). The CDR3 nucleotides are TGTGCCAGTAGTCCTTATCCGGACAGAAACACTGAAGCTTTCTTT. Translated, it gives CASSPYPDRNTEAFF.

The gene calls are TRBV5-1 and TRBJ2-7; 8 bases align to TRBD1. Germline V gene sequence: CDR1 SGHRS, CDR2 YFSETQ. Trimming took 5 bases from V and 3 from J; bases not matched to a gene: 7. The CDR3 covers 14 residues. CDR3 nucleotides: TGCGCCAGCAGAATGACAGGGGTAGTCTACGAGCAGTACTTC. It yields the protein CASRMTGVVYEQYF.

V usage is TRBV2 and J usage is TRBJ2-7; 8 bases line up with TRBD1. The trim removed 10 bases at V and 1 base at J, leaving 9 bases unmatched. The CDR3 runs 14 residues. Germline assignment: CDR1 SNHLY and CDR2 FYNNEI. DNA of the CDR3: TGTGCCAACACCGGACAGGGAAAATCCTACGAGCAGTACTTC. This sequence encodes CANTGQGKSYEQYF.

The chain joins TRBV28 to TRBJ2-1; D not certain. The CDR3 runs 17 residues. The germline gives CDR1 MDHEN, CDR2 SYDVKM. V was pared by 5 bases and J by 8 bases, with 25 bases between. The CDR3 protein is CASSPKTLWNLEDEQFF. The CDR3 nucleotides are TGTGCCAGCAGTCCCAAAACCCTGTGGAACCTAGAAGATGAGCAGTTCTTC.

This rearrangement joins TRBV4-1 to TRBJ2-7, with 9 positions matching TRBD2. Losses at the gene ends were 1 base for V and 2 bases for J; bases not matched to a gene: 9. The CDR3 consists of 17 residues. CDR1 is MGHRA and CDR2 is YSYEKL in the germline V gene. The CDR3: CASSQGGGAPVAYEQYF. The CDR3 coding sequence is TGCGCCAGCAGCCAAGGCGGGGGGGCCCCCGTCGCCTACGAGCAGTACTTC.